This T cell receptor beta chain is from a study of control samples from healthy donors and cancer patients. This CDR3 is 13 amino acids long. Trimming took 5 bases from V and 7 from J, leaving 9 bases between them. Germline loops: CDR1 MDHEN, CDR2 SYDVKM. This clone was found once. Only in-frame clones appear in the TCRdb table, and some are missing; sequencing was by immunoSEQ multiplex PCR. Of 110,000 to 150,000 clones in the sample, 94% were seen once. What was sequenced was blood. This clonotype was sampled from a man aged 35-49 years in good health. The chain combines TRBV28 with TRBJ1-6; no clear D gene. The CDR3 is CASSLSLNSPLHF. The CDR3 coding sequence is TGTGCCAGCAGTCTCTCTCTGAATTCACCCCTCCACTTT.